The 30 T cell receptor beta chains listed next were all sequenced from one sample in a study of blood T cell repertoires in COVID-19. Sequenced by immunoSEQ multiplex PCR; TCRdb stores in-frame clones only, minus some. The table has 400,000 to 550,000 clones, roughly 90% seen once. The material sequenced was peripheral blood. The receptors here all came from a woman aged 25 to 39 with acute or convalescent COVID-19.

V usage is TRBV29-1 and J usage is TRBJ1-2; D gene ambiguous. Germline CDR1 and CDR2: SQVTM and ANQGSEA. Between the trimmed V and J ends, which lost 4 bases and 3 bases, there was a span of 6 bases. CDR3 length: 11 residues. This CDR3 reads CSVVNDYGYTF. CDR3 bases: TGCAGCGTTGTTAATGACTATGGCTACACCTTC. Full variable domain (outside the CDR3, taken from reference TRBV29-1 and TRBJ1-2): SAVISQKPSRDICQRGTSLTIQCQVDSQVTMMFWYRQQPGQSLTLIATANQGSEATYESGFVIDKFPISRPNLTFSTLTVSNMSPEDSSIYLCSVVNDYGYTFGSGTRLTVV.

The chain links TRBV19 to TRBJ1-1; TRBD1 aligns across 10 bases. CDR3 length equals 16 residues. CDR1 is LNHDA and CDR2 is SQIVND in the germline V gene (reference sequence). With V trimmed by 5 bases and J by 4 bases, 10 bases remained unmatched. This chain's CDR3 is CASSPRQGAGGTEAFF. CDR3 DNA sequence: TGTGCCAGTAGTCCTCGACAGGGGGCTGGGGGCACTGAAGCTTTCTTT.

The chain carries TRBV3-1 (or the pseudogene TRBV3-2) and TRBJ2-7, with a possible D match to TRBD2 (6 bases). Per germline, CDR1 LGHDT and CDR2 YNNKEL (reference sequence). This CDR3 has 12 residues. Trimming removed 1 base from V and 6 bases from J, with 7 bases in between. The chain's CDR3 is CASSQGRGEQYF. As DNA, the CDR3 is TGTGCCAGCAGCCAAGGGAGGGGCGAGCAGTACTTC.

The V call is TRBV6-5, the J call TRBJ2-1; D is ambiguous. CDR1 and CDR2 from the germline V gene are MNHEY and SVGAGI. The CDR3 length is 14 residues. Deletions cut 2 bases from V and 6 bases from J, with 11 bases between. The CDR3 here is CASSYTQAINEQFF. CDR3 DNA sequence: TGTGCCAGCAGTTACACCCAGGCGATCAATGAGCAGTTCTTC.

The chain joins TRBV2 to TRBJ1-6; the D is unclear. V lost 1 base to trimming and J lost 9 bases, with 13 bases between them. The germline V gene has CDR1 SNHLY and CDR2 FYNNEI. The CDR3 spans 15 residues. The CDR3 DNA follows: TGTGCCAGCAGTGAAGATCGGGGAGACGGTTCACCCCTCCACTTT. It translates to CASSEDRGDGSPLHF.

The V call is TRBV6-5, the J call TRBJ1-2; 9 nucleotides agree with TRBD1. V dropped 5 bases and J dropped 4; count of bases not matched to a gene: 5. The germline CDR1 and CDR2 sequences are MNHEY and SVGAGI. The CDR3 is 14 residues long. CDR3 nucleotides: TGTGCCAGCAGTCCGCCGGGACAGGGCTATGGCTACACCTTC. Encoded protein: CASSPPGQGYGYTF.

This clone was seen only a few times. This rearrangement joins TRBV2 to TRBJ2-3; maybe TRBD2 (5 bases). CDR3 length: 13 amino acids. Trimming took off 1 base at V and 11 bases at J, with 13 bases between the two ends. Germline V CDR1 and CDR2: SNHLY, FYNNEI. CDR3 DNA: TGTGCCAGCAGTGAAGAGAGTGCTAGCCGGCAGTATTTT. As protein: CASSEESASRQYF.

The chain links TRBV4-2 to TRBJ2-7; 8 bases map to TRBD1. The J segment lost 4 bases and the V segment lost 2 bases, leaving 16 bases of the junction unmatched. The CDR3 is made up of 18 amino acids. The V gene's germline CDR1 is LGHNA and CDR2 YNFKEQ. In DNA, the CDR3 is TGTGCCAGCAGCCAACTCCAGGGGGCTTCGTCTTCTCCATACGAGCAGTACTTC. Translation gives CASSQLQGASSSPYEQYF.

The CDR3 sequence: CASIFTGVITEAFF. The CDR3 DNA is TGTGCCAGCATATTCACAGGGGTGATAACTGAAGCTTTCTTT. V gene TRBV6-5 combines with J gene TRBJ1-1, with 7 bases that match TRBD1. Looked up from germline, CDR1 is MNHEY and CDR2 is SVGAGI. V trimming: 7 bases; J trimming: 5 bases; junction bases outside the gene matches: 10. The CDR3 is 14 amino acids.

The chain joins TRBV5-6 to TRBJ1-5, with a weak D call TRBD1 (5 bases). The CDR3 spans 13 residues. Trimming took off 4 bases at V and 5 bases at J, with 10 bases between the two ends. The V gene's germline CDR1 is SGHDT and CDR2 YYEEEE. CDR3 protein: CASSAQVDQPQHF. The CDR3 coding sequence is TGTGCCAGCAGCGCACAGGTCGATCAGCCCCAGCATTTT.

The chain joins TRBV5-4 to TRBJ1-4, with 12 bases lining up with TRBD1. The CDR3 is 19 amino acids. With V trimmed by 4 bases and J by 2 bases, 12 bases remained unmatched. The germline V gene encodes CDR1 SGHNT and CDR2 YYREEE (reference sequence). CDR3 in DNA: TGTGCCAGCAGCCCGGATCCGGGACAGGGGGCTCGTACTAATGAAAAACTGTTTTTT. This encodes CASSPDPGQGARTNEKLFF.

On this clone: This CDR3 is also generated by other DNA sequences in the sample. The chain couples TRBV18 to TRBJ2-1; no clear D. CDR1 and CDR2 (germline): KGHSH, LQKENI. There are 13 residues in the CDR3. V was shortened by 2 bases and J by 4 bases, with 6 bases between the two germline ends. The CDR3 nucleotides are TGTGCCAGCTCACCATCCTCGTACAATGAGCAGTTCTTC. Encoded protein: CASSPSSYNEQFF.

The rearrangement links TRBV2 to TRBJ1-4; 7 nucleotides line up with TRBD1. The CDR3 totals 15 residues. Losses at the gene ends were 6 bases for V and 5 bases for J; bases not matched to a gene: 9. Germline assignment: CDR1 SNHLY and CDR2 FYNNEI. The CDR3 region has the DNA TGTGCCAGCAGGATTCGGACAGGAGAGAATGAAAAACTGTTTTTT. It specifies CASRIRTGENEKLFF.

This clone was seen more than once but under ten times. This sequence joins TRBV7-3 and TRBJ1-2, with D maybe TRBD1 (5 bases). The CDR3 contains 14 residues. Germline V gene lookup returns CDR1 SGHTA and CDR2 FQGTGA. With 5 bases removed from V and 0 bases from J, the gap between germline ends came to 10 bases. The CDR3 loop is CASSLGTSNYGYTF. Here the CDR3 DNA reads TGTGCCAGCAGCCTAGGGACTTCTAACTATGGCTACACCTTC.

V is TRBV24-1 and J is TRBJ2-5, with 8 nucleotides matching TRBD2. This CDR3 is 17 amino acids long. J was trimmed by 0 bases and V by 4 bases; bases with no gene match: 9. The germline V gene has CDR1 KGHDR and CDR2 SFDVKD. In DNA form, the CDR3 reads TGTGCCACCAGTGACCCCGCCGGGGGGGCCTACCAAGAGACCCAGTACTTC. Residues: CATSDPAGGAYQETQYF.

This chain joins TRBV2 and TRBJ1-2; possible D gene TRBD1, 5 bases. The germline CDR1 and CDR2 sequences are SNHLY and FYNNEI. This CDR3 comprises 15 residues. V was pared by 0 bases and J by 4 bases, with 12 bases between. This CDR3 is CASSEAETVSYGYTF. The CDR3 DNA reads TGTGCCAGCAGTGAAGCAGAGACAGTTTCCTATGGCTACACCTTC.

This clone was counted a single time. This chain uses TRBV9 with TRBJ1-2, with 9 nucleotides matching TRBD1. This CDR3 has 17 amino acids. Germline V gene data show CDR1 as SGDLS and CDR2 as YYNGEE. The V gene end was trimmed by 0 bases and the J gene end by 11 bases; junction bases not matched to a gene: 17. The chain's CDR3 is CASSVDPTGGLASFYTF. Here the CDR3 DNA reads TGTGCCAGCAGCGTAGATCCGACAGGGGGTCTCGCGAGTTTTTACACCTTC. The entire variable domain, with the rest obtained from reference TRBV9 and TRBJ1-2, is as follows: DSGVTQTPKHLITATGQRVTLRCSPRSGDLSVYWYQQSLDQGLQFLIQYYNGEERAKGNILERFSAQQFPDLHSELNLSSLELGDSALYFCASSVDPTGGLASFYTFGSGTRLTVV.

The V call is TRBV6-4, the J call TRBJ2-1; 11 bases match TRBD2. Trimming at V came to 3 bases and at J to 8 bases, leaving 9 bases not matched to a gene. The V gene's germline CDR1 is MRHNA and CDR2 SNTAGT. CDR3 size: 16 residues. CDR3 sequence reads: CASSEYLAGGQDEQFF. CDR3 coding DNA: TGTGCCAGCAGTGAATATTTAGCGGGGGGGCAGGATGAGCAGTTCTTC.

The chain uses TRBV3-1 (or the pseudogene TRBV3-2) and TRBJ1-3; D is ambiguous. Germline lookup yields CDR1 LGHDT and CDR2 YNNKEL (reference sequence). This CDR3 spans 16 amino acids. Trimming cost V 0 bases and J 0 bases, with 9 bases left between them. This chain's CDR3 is CASSQEYESSGNTIYF. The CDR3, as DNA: TGTGCCAGCAGCCAAGAATATGAGAGCTCTGGAAACACCATATATTTT.

The DNA for the CDR3 is TGTGCCAGCAGTGAACAGACAGGGATAGGGAAACTGTTTTTT. This translates into CASSEQTGIGKLFF. This chain connects TRBV2 to TRBJ1-4; 7 bases line up with TRBD1. V lost 2 bases to trimming and J lost 11 bases; unmatched junction nucleotides: 8. The CDR3 sequence is 14 residues long. Germline V lookup: CDR1 SNHLY, CDR2 FYNNEI.

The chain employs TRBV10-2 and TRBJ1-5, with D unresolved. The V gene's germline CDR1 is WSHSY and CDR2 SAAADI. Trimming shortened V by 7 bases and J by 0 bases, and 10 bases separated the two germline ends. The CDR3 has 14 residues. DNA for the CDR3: TGCGCCAGCACCGAGGGTCATAGCAATCAGCCCCAGCATTTT. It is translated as CASTEGHSNQPQHF.

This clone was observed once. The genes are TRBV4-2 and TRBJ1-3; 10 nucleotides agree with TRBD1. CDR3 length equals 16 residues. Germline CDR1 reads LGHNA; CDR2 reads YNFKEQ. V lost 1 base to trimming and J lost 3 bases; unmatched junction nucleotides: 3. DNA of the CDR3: TGTGCCAGCAGCCAAGCGACAGGGGGCCTTGGAAACACCATATATTTT. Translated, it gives CASSQATGGLGNTIYF.

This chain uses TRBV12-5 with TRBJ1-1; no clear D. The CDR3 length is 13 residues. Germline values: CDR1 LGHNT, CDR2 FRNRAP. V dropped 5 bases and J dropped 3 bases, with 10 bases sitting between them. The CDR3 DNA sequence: TGTGCTAGTGGTCCCCAGGTGGACACTGAAGCTTTCTTT. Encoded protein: CASGPQVDTEAFF.

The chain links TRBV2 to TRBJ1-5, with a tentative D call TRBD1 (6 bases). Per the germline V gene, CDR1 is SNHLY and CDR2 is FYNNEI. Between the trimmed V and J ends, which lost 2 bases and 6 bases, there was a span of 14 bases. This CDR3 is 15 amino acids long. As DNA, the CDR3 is TGTGCCAGCAGTGAATACGGGGGGGGCAGTCAGCCCCAGCATTTT. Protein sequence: CASSEYGGGSQPQHF.

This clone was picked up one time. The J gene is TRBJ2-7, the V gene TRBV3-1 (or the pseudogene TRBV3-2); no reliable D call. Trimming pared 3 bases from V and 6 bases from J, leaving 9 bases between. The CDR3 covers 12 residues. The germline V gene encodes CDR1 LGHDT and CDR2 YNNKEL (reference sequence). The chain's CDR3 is CASSQSKAEQYF. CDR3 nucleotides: TGTGCCAGCAGCCAGAGTAAAGCCGAGCAGTACTTC.

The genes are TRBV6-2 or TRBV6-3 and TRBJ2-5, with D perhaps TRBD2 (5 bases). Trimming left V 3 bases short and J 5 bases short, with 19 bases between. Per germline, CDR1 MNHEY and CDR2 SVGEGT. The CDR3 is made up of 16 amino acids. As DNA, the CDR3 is TGTGCCAGCAGTTATACTAGGGAGATTAGAGATGAGACCCAGTACTTC. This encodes CASSYTREIRDETQYF.

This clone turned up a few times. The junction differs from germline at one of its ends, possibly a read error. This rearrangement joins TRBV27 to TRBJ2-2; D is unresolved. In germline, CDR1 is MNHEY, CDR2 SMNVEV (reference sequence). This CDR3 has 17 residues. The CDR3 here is CASSFYIPPLNAGELFF. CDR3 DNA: TGTGCCAGCAGTTTCTATATCCCCCCCTTGAACGCCGGGGAGCTGTTTTTT.

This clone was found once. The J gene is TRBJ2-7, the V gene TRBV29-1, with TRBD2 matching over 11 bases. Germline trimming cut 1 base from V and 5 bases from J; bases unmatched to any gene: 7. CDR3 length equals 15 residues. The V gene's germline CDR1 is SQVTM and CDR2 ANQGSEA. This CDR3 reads CSVEGLAGGGDEQYF. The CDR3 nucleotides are TGCAGCGTTGAAGGGCTAGCGGGGGGCGGCGACGAGCAGTACTTC.

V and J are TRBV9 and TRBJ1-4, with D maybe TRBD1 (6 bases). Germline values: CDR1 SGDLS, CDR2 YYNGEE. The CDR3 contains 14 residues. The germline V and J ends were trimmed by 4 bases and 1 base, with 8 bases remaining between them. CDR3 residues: CASSYRETNEKLFF. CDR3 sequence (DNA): TGTGCCAGCAGCTACAGGGAAACTAATGAAAAACTGTTTTTT.

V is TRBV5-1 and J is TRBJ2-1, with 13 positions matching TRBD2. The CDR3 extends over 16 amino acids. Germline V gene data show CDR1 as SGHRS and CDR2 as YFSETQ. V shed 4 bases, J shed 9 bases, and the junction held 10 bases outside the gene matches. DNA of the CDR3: TGCGCCAGCAGCATAGGGCCGACTAGCGGGGGGAGTGAGCAGTTCTTC. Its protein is CASSIGPTSGGSEQFF. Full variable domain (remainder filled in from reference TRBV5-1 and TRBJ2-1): KAGVTQTPRYLIKTRGQQVTLSCSPISGHRSVSWYQQTPGQGLQFLFEYFSETQRNKGNFPGRFSGRQFSNSRSEMNVSTLELGDSALYLCASSIGPTSGGSEQFFGPGTRLTVL.